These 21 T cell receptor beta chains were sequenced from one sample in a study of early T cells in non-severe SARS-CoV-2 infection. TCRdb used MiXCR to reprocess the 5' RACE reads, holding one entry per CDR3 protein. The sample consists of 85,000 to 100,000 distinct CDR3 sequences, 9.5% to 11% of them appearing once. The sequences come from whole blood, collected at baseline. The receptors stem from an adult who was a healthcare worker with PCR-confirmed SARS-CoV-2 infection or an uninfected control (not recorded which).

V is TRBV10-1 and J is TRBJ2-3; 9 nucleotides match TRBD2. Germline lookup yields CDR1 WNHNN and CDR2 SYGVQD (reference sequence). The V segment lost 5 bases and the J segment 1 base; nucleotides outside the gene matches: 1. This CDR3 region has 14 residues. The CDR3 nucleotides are TGCGCCAGCAGTCGGACTAGCGGCACAGATACGCAGTATTTT. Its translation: CASSRTSGTDTQYF.

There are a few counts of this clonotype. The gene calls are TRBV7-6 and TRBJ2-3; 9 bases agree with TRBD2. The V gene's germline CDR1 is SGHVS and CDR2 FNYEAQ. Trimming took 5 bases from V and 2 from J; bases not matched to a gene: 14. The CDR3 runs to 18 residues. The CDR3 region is CASSPVRVAGAFTDTQYF. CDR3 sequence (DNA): TGTGCCAGCAGCCCCGTCAGAGTAGCGGGGGCATTCACAGATACGCAGTATTTT.

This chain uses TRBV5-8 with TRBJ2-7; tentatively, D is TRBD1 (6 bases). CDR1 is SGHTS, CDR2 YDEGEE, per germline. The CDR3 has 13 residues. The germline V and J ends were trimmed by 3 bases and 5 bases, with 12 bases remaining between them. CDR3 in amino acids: CASSYLNRDEQYF. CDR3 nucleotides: TGTGCCAGCAGCTACCTTAACAGGGACGAGCAGTACTTC. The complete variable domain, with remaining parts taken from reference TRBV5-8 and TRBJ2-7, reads EAGVTQSPTHLIKTRGQQATLRCSPISGHTSVYWYQQALGLGLQFLLWYDEGEERNRGNFPPRFSGRQFPNYSSELNVNALELEDSALYLCASSYLNRDEQYFGPGTRLTVT.

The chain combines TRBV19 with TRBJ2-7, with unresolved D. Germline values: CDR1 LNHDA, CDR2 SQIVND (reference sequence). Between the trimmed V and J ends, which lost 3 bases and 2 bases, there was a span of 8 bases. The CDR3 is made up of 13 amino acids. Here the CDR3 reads CASSIGPAYEQYF. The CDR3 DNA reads TGTGCCAGTAGTATTGGGCCTGCCTACGAGCAGTACTTC.

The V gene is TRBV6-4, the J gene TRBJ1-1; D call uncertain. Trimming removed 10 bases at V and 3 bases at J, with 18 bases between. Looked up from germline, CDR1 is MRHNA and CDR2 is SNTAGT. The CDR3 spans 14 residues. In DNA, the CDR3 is TGTGCCAATATTGAAGACCGGGGATACACTGAAGCTTTCTTT. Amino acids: CANIEDRGYTEAFF.

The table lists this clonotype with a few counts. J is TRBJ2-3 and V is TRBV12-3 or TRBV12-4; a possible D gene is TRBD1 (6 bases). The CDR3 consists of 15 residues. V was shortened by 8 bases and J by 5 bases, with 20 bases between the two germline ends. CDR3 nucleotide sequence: TGTGCCAGCTCCGTCGGGGCAGGGGCAGGAGATACGCAGTATTTT. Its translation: CASSVGAGAGDTQYF.

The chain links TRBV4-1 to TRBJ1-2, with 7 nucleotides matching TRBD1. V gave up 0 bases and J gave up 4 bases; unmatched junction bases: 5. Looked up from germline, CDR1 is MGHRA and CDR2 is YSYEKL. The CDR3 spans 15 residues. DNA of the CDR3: TGCGCCAGCAGCCAAGATGAGACAGGGTCCTATGGCTACACCTTC. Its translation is CASSQDETGSYGYTF.

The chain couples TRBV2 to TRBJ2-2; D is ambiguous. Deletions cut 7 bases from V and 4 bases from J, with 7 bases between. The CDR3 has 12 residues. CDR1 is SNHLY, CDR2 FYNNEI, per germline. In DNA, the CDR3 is TGTGCCAGCAATAGTCCCACCGGGGAGCTGTTTTTT. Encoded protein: CASNSPTGELFF.

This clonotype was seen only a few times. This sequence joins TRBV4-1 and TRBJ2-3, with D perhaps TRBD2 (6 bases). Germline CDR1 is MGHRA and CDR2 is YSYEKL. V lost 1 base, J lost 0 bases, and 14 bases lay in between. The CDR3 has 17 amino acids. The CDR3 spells CASSQAPTGLSTDTQYF. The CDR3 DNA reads TGCGCCAGCAGCCAAGCCCCTACGGGACTGAGCACAGATACGCAGTATTTT.

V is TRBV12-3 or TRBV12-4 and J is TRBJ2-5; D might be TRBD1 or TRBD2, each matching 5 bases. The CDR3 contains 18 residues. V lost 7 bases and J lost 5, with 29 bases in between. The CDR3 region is CASTSIQSRGAGRETQYF. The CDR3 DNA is TGTGCCAGCACTAGCATACAATCCCGAGGGGCAGGAAGGGAGACCCAGTACTTC.

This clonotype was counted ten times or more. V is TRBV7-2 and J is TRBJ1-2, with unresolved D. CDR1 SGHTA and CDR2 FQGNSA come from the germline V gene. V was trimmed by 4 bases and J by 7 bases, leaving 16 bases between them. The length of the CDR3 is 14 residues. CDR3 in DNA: TGTGCCAGCAGCTCCCGGGTCGGCCCGACTGGCTACACCTTC. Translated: CASSSRVGPTGYTF.

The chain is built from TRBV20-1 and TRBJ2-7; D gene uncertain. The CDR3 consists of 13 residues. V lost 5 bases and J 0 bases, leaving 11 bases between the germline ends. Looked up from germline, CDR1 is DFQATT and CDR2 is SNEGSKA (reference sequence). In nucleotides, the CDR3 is TGCAGTGCTTCACATTATAGCTCCTACGAGCAGTACTTC. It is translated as CSASHYSSYEQYF.

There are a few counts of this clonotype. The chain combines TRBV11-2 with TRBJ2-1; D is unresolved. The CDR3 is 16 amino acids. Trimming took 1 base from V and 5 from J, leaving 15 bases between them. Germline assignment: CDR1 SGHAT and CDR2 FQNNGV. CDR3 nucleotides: TGTGCCAGCAGCTTAGTGCATTCCCTGCGGAACAATGAGCAGTTCTTC. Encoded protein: CASSLVHSLRNNEQFF. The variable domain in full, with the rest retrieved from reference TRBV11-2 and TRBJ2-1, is EAGVAQSPRYKIIEKRQSVAFWCNPISGHATLYWYQQILGQGPKLLIQFQNNGVVDDSQLPKDRFSAERLKGVDSTLKIQPAKLEDSAVYLCASSLVHSLRNNEQFFGPGTRLTVL.

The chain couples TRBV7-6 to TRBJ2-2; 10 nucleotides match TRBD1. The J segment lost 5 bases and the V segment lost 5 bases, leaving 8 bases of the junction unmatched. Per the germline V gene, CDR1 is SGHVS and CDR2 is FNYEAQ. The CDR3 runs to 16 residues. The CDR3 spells CASSPHGTGVTGELFF. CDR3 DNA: TGTGCCAGCAGCCCCCACGGGACAGGGGTGACCGGGGAGCTGTTTTTT.

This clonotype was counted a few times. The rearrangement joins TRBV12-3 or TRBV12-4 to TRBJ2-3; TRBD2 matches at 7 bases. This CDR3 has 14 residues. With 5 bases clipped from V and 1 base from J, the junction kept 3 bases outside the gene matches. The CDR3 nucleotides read TGTGCCAGCAGTACCAGCGGGGGCACAGATACGCAGTATTTT. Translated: CASSTSGGTDTQYF.

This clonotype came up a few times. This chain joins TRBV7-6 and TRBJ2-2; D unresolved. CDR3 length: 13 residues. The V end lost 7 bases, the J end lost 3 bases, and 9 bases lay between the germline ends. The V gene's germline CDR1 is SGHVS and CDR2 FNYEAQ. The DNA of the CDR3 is TGTGCCAGCACGCCCGGTGACACCGGGGAGCTGTTTTTT. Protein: CASTPGDTGELFF.

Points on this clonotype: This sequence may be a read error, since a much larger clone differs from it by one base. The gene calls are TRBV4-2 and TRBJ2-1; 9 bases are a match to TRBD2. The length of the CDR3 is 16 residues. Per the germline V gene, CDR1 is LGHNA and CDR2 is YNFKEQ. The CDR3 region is CPSSQDPSGAYNEQFF. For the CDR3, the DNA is TGTCCCAGCAGCCAAGACCCTAGCGGGGCCTACAATGAGCAGTTCTTC.

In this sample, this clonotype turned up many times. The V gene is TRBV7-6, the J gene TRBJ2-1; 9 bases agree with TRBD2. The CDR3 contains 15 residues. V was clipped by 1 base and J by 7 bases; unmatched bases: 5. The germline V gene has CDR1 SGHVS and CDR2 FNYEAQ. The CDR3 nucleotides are TGTGCCAGCAGCTTAGGACTAGCGGCGTTAAATGAGCAGTTCTTC. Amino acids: CASSLGLAALNEQFF. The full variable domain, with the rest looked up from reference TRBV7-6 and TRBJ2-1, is GAGVSQSPRYKVTKRGQDVALRCDPISGHVSLYWYRQALGQGPEFLTYFNYEAQQDKSGLPNDRFSAERPEGSISTLTIQRTEQRDSAMYRCASSLGLAALNEQFFGPGTRLTVL.

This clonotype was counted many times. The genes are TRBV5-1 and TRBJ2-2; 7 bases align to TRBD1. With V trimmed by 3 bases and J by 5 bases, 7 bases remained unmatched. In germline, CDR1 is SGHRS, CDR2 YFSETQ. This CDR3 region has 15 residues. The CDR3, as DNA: TGCGCCAGCAGCTCACAGGGGTCGGAAACCGGGGAGCTGTTTTTT. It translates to CASSSQGSETGELFF.

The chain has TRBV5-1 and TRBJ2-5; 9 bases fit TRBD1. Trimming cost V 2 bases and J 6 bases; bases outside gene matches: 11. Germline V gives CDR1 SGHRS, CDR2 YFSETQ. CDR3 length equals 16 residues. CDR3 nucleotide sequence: TGCGCCAGCAGCTTTACCACCGGGACAGGGCCGAAGACCCAGTACTTC. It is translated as CASSFTTGTGPKTQYF.

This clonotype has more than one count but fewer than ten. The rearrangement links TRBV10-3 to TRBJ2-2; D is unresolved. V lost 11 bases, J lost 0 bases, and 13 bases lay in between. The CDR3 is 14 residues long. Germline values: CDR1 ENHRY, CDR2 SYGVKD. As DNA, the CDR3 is TGTGCCGCGAATAGGGTAGCGAACACCGGGGAGCTGTTTTTT. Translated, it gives CAANRVANTGELFF.